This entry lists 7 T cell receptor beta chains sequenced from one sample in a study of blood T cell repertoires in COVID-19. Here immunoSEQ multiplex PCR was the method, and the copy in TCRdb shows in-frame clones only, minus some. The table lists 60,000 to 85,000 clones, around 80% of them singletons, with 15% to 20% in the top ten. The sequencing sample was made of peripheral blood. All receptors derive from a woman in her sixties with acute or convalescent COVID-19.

For the CDR3, the DNA is TGTGCCACAAAGGACAGGGCTTTGGAGACCCAGTACTTC. Encoded protein: CATKDRALETQYF. The J gene is TRBJ2-5, the V gene TRBV24-1; 8 nucleotides align to TRBD1. The V gene's germline CDR1 is KGHDR and CDR2 SFDVKD. Losses at the gene ends were 10 bases for V and 5 bases for J; bases not matched to a gene: 8. The CDR3 covers 13 residues.

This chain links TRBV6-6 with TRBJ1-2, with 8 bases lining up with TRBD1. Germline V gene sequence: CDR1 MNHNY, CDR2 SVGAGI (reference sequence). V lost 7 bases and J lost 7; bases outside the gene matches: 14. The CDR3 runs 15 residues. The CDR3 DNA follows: TGTGCCAGCATCCTAGACATCGACAGGGGTGGTGGCTACACCTTC. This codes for CASILDIDRGGGYTF.

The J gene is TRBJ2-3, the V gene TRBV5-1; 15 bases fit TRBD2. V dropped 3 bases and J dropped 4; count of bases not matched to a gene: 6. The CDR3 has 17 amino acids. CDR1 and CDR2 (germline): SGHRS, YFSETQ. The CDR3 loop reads CASSSGLAGGPSDTQYF. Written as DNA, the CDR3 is TGCGCCAGCAGCTCTGGACTAGCGGGGGGGCCATCAGATACGCAGTATTTT. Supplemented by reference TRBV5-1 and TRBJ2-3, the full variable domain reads KAGVTQTPRYLIKTRGQQVTLSCSPISGHRSVSWYQQTPGQGLQFLFEYFSETQRNKGNFPGRFSGRQFSNSRSEMNVSTLELGDSALYLCASSSGLAGGPSDTQYFGPGTRLTVL.

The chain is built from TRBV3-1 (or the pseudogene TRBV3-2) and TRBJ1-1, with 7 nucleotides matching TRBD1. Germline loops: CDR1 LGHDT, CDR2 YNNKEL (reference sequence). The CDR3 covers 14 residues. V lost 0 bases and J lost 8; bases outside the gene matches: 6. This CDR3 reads CASSQEEGAIEAFF. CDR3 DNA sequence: TGTGCCAGCAGCCAAGAGGAGGGGGCTATAGAAGCTTTCTTT.

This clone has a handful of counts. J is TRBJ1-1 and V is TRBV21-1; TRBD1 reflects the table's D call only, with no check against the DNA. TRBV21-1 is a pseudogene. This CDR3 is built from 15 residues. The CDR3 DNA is TGTGCCAGCAGCAAAGCCCAGGGCGGGAACACTGAAGCTTTCTTT. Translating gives CASSKAQGGNTEAFF.

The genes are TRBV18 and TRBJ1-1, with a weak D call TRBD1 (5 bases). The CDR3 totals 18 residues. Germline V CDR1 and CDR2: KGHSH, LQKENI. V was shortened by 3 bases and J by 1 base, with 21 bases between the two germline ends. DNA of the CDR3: TGTGCCAGCTCACCTCACGTGCTTAGGGCGGGGGGGAACACTGAAGCTTTCTTT. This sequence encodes CASSPHVLRAGGNTEAFF. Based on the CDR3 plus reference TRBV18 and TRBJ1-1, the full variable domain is NAGVMQNPRHLVRRRGQEARLRCSPMKGHSHVYWYRQLPEEGLKFMVYLQKENIIDESGMPKERFSAEFPKEGPSILRIQQVVRGDSAAYFCASSPHVLRAGGNTEAFFGQGTRLTVV.

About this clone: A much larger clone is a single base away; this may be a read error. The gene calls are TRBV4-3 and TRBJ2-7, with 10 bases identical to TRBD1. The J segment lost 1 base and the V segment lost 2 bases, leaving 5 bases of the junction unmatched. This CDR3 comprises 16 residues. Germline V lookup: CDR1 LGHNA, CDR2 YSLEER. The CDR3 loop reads CASSQSGTGESYEQYF. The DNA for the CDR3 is TGCGCCAGCAGCCAATCCGGGACAGGGGAATCCTACGAGCAGTACTTC.